The source of this T cell receptor (beta chain) is a study of blood T cell repertoires in COVID-19. Study summary: In each case, the material was cDNA or gDNA derived from T cells, B-cell-depleted T cells, or PBMCs.

Those enrolled in Seattle joined during active infection and were followed longitudinally afterward. This CDR3 contains 12 residues. Germline V gene lookup returns CDR1 MDHEN and CDR2 SYDVKM. V was clipped by 2 bases and J by 11 bases, with 9 bases between them. TCRdb keeps only in-frame clones here, not all; method: immunoSEQ multiplex PCR. The sample contains about 370,000 clones, around 89% of which appear only once. The chain employs TRBV28 and TRBJ2-2; D is uncertain. This TCR was sampled from a woman aged 25 to 39 with COVID-19, enrolled during active disease. The source material was peripheral blood. CDR3 in DNA: TGTGCCAGCAGTTTAGTCTCAGGAGAGCTGTTTTTT. It specifies CASSLVSGELFF.